Presented here are 17 T cell receptor beta chains from one specimen sequenced in a study of blood T cell repertoires in COVID-19. Profiling relied on immunoSEQ multiplex PCR, and the TCRdb table lists in-frame clones only, not all of them. Found here are roughly 34,000 clones, about 88% of them singletons; the top ten hold about a quarter. The source material was peripheral blood. All receptors come from an elderly woman with active or convalescent COVID-19.

The CDR3 sequence is CASSQEGSGGVETQYF. CDR3 nucleotides: TGTGCCAGCAGCCAAGAAGGGAGCGGGGGGGTGGAGACCCAGTACTTC. This chain joins TRBV4-2 and TRBJ2-5; 10 positions match TRBD2. With V trimmed by 0 bases and J by 5 bases, 6 bases remained unmatched. Germline V gene data show CDR1 as LGHNA and CDR2 as YNFKEQ. The CDR3 loop spans 16 amino acids.

The chain links TRBV15 to TRBJ2-1, with a tentative D call TRBD1 (6 bases). CDR1 is LNHNV and CDR2 is YYDKDF in the germline V gene (reference sequence). CDR3 length equals 15 residues. Trimming cost V 2 bases and J 7 bases, with 15 bases left between them. Here the CDR3 reads CATSRQDSMANEQFF. CDR3 DNA: TGTGCCACCAGCAGACAGGACAGTATGGCAAATGAGCAGTTCTTC.

The rearrangement joins TRBV7-8 to TRBJ1-5; perhaps TRBD1 as D (6 bases). The CDR3 sequence is 12 residues long. Looked up from germline, CDR1 is SGHVS and CDR2 is FQNEAQ. The V end was cut by 5 bases, the J end by 15 bases, with 17 bases between. CDR3 bases: TGTGCCAGCAGCAAATCACCGGGACAAGCGCATTTT. It encodes CASSKSPGQAHF.

The chain employs TRBV19 and TRBJ2-1; 12 nucleotides match TRBD2. From germline, CDR1 is LNHDA and CDR2 SQIVND (reference sequence). The V gene end was trimmed by 4 bases and the J gene end by 6 bases; junction bases not matched to a gene: 1. The CDR3 is 14 amino acids. The chain's CDR3 is CASSKLAGGNEQFF. The CDR3 nucleotides read TGTGCCAGTAGTAAACTAGCGGGGGGCAATGAGCAGTTCTTC.

This rearrangement joins TRBV5-1 to TRBJ2-1; 13 bases are shared with TRBD2. The length of the CDR3 is 17 residues. Losses at the gene ends were 4 bases for V and 6 bases for J; bases not matched to a gene: 10. Looked up from germline, CDR1 is SGHRS and CDR2 is YFSETQ. The CDR3 DNA is TGCGCCAGCAGCCTTAAAGTCACTAGCGGGGGGGCCAATGAGCAGTTCTTC. It encodes CASSLKVTSGGANEQFF.

This clone was counted once. The V gene is TRBV5-1, the J gene TRBJ2-5; 7 bases map to TRBD2. This CDR3 has 12 amino acids. The J segment lost 5 bases and the V segment lost 7 bases, leaving 5 bases of the junction unmatched. In germline, CDR1 is SGHRS, CDR2 YFSETQ. The CDR3: CASQDGGETQYF. The CDR3 nucleotides read TGCGCCAGCCAGGACGGGGGGGAGACCCAGTACTTC.

CDR3: CASSLETTYNEQFF. In DNA, the CDR3 is TGCGCCAGCAGCTTAGAAACTACATACAATGAGCAGTTCTTC. The V and J genes are TRBV5-1 and TRBJ2-1; D is ambiguous. Between the trimmed V and J ends, which lost 2 bases and 4 bases, there was a span of 10 bases. This CDR3 is 14 amino acids long. Germline loops: CDR1 SGHRS, CDR2 YFSETQ.

This sequence joins TRBV18 and TRBJ1-3; D remains ambiguous. Germline V gene lookup returns CDR1 KGHSH and CDR2 LQKENI. Deletions cut 6 bases from V and 4 bases from J, with 10 bases between. The CDR3 loop spans 13 amino acids. CDR3: CASSLQNGNTIYF. The CDR3 DNA reads as TGTGCCAGCTCGCTTCAGAACGGAAACACCATATATTTT.

This clone was seen a single time. V is TRBV10-2 and J is TRBJ2-1; the D gene is possibly TRBD1 (6 bases). CDR1 WSHSY and CDR2 SAAADI come from the germline V gene. Trimming removed 6 bases at V and 1 base at J, with 10 bases between. The CDR3 contains 14 residues. CDR3 protein: CASRNRASYNEQFF. Written as DNA, the CDR3 is TGCGCCAGCAGGAACAGGGCTTCCTACAATGAGCAGTTCTTC.

The V gene is TRBV3-1 (or the pseudogene TRBV3-2), the J gene TRBJ2-3; 7 nucleotides line up with TRBD2. Germline values: CDR1 LGHDT, CDR2 YNNKEL (reference sequence). Unmatched junction bases numbered 10, after V lost 2 bases and J lost 2 bases. CDR3 length: 17 amino acids. CDR3 sequence (DNA): TGTGCCAGCAGCCAAACAGTTAGCGGGTACTACACAGATACGCAGTATTTT. Protein: CASSQTVSGYYTDTQYF.

The gene calls are TRBV24-1 and TRBJ2-1; 8 positions match TRBD2. Trimming cost V 3 bases and J 3 bases; bases outside gene matches: 0. The CDR3 length is 14 residues. CDR1 is KGHDR, CDR2 SFDVKD, per germline. The CDR3 protein is CATSDTSGYNEQFF. The CDR3, as DNA: TGTGCCACCAGTGATACTAGCGGCTACAATGAGCAGTTCTTC.

CDR3 amino acids: CASSQAGGQGAYGYTF. The DNA for the CDR3 is TGTGCCAGCAGCCAAGCGGGGGGACAGGGGGCTTATGGCTACACCTTC. V and J are TRBV4-2 and TRBJ1-2; 12 bases line up with TRBD1. The CDR3 loop spans 16 amino acids. V gave up 1 base and J gave up 5 bases; unmatched junction bases: 5. The germline V gene encodes CDR1 LGHNA and CDR2 YNFKEQ.

The V gene is TRBV18, the J gene TRBJ2-7; 11 bases line up with TRBD2. The CDR3 totals 15 residues. Trimming cost V 3 bases and J 1 base; bases outside gene matches: 2. The V gene's germline CDR1 is KGHSH and CDR2 LQKENI. CDR3 bases: TGTGCCAGCTCACCCCTAGCGGGGGGTTCCTACGAGCAGTACTTC. It codes for CASSPLAGGSYEQYF.

The rearrangement links TRBV9 to TRBJ2-7; 7 bases fit TRBD1. After removal of 0 bases from V and 4 bases from J, the junction contained 7 bases not matched to a gene. The CDR3 extends over 15 amino acids. Germline V gives CDR1 SGDLS, CDR2 YYNGEE. As DNA, the CDR3 is TGTGCCAGCAGCGTAGCCGGGACAGCGTTATACGAGCAGTACTTC. This translates into CASSVAGTALYEQYF.

This chain joins TRBV30 and TRBJ2-2; no clear D gene. Deletions cut 8 bases from V and 2 bases from J, with 15 bases between. Germline V gene lookup returns CDR1 GTSNPN and CDR2 SVGIG (reference sequence). The CDR3 has 14 amino acids. Here the CDR3 reads CAQNSVLNTGELFF. Here the CDR3 DNA reads TGTGCCCAAAATTCAGTCCTCAACACCGGGGAGCTGTTTTTT. The full variable domain, completed using reference TRBV30 and TRBJ2-2, is SQTIHQWPATLVQPVGSPLSLECTVEGTSNPNLYWYRQAAGRGLQLLFYSVGIGQISSEVPQNLSASRPQDRQFILSSKKLLLSDSGFYLCAQNSVLNTGELFFGEGSRLTVL.

The CDR3 sequence: CASRLYTEQFF. CDR3 DNA: TGTGCCAGCAGACTATATACCGAGCAGTTCTTC. V is TRBV7-9 and J is TRBJ2-1; D is undetermined. This CDR3 has 11 amino acids. Trimming stripped 6 bases from V and 10 bases from J, with 10 bases between. In germline, CDR1 is SEHNR, CDR2 FQNEAQ (reference sequence). The full variable domain, completed using reference TRBV7-9 and TRBJ2-1, is DTGVSQNPRHKITKRGQNVTFRCDPISEHNRLYWYRQTLGQGPEFLTYFQNEAQLEKSRLLSDRFSAERPKGSFSTLEIQRTEQGDSAMYLCASRLYTEQFFGPGTRLTVL.

This chain joins TRBV5-1 and TRBJ2-1; 10 positions agree with TRBD1. CDR1 SGHRS and CDR2 YFSETQ come from the germline V gene. V lost 3 bases and J lost 8; bases outside the gene matches: 11. CDR3 length: 16 residues. CDR3 DNA sequence: TGCGCCAGCAGCTCCTCCGGGACAGGGGTTTTTCATGAGCAGTTCTTC. Its protein product is CASSSSGTGVFHEQFF. The full variable domain, its missing parts supplied by reference TRBV5-1 and TRBJ2-1, is KAGVTQTPRYLIKTRGQQVTLSCSPISGHRSVSWYQQTPGQGLQFLFEYFSETQRNKGNFPGRFSGRQFSNSRSEMNVSTLELGDSALYLCASSSSGTGVFHEQFFGPGTRLTVL.